What follows is one T cell receptor (beta chain) and its context. This entry is derived from a study of glioma-infiltrating T cells. The iRepertoire nested amplicon-rescue multiplex PCR amplified TCR alpha and beta CDR3s from RNA. TCRdb redid the calling of the multiplex PCR reads with MiXCR, one entry per CDR3 protein. The sample consists of 90,000 to 110,000 distinct CDR3 sequences, 20% to 25% of them appearing once. Looked up from germline, CDR1 is SEHNR and CDR2 is FQNEAQ (reference sequence). The CDR3 extends over 13 amino acids. The V end was cut by 5 bases, the J end by 6 bases, with 13 bases between.

The sequencing input was glioma tissue, nonneoplastic brain tissue, or PBMCs (not recorded which). The chain joins TRBV7-9 to TRBJ1-2; D is uncertain. The origin of this receptor is a human donor with low-grade glioma or glioblastoma, undergoing nonglioma brain surgery, or in good health (not recorded which). CDR3 amino acids: CASSLTAPDGYTF. The CDR3 coding sequence is TGTGCCAGCAGCCTGACGGCCCCTGATGGCTACACCTTC.